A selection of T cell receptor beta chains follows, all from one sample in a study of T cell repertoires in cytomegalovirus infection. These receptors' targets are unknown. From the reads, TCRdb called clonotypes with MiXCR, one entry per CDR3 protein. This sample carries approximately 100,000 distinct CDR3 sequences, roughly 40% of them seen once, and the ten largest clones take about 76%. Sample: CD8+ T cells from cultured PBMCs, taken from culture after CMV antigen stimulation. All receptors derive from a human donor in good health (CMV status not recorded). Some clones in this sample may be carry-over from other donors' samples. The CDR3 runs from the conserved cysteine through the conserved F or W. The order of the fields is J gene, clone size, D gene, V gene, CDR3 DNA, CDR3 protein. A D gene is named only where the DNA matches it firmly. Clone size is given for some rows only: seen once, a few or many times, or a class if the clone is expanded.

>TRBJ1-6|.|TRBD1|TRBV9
TGTGCCAGCAGCGCCCGGGACAGACCCACTCGTCCCTTT
CASSARDRPTRPF
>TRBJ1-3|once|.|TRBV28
TGTGCCACGATCACTCATGAGCGGTTAAACACCATATATTTT
CATITHERLNTIYF
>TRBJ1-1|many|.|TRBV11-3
TGTGCCAGCGCGTCAGGGGCCGGCACTGAAGCTTTCTTT
CASASGAGTEAFF
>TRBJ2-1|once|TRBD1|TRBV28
TGTGCCAGCAGTTTACCCCGGACAGGAGCTCCCTACAATGAGCAGTTCTTC
CASSLPRTGAPYNEQFF
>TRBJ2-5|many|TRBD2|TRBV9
TGTGCCAGCAGCGCTGACGGGGCCGGGACTAGCGAGGAGACCCAGTACTTC
CASSADGAGTSEETQYF
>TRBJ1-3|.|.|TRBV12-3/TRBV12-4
TGTGCCAGCAACCCCGGGGACACCATATATTTT
CASNPGDTIYF
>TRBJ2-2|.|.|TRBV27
TGTGCCAGCAGTCCCATCACCGGGGAGCTGTTTTTT
CASSPITGELFF
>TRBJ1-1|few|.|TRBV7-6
TGTGCCAGCAGCTTATTATCTGGGGAAGGGCTGAACACTGAAGCTTTCTTT
CASSLLSGEGLNTEAFF
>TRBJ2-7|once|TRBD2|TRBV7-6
TGTGCCAGCAGCTTAGCCCCTAGCGGGACCACCTACGAGCAGTACTTC
CASSLAPSGTTYEQYF
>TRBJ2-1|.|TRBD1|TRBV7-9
TGTGCCAGCAGCCCCTGGACAGGGGTGGACAATGAGCAGTTCTTC
CASSPWTGVDNEQFF
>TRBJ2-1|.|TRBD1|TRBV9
TGTGCCAGCAGCTCGACAGGGGTCTCCTACAATGAGCAGTTCTTC
CASSSTGVSYNEQFF
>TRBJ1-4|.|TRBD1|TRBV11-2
TGTGCCAGCAGCTCGTCCCGGGACAGGGGGCGCGGTGAAAAACTGTTTTTT
CASSSSRDRGRGEKLFF
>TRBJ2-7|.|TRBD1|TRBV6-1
TGTGCCAGCAGTGAATGGACAGGGGTCACGAACGAGCAGTACTTC
CASSEWTGVTNEQYF
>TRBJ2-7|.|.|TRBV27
TGTGCCAGCAGTTTAACCAGGGCCTACGAGCAGTACTTC
CASSLTRAYEQYF
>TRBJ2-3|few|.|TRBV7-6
TGTGCCAGCAGCTGGGCGGGGCTTACAGATACGCAGTATTTT
CASSWAGLTDTQYF
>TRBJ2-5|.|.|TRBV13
TGTGCCAGCAGCTCCGCCTTCGAGGGAATTCAAGAGACCCAGTACTTC
CASSSAFEGIQETQYF
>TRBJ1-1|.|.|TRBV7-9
TGTGCCAGCAGCTCGACTTGGGCTGAAGCTTTCTTT
CASSSTWAEAFF